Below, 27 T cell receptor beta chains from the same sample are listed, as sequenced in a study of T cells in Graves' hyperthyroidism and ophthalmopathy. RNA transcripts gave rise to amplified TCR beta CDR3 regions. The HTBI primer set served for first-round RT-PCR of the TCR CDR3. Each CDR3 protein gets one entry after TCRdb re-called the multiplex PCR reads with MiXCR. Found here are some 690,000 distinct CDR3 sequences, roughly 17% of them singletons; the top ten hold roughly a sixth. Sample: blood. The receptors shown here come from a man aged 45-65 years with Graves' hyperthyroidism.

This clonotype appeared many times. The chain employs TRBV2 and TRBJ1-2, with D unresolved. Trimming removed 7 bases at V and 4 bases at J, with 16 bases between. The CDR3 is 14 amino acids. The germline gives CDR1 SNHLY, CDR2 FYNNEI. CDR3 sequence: CASKATVSGYGYTF. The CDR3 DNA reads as TGTGCCAGCAAAGCCACAGTGTCTGGCTATGGCTACACCTTC.

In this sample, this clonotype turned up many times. The CDR3 DNA follows: TGTGCCAGCAGCCACACCGACAGAGGCACAGATACGCAGTATTTT. Its protein is CASSHTDRGTDTQYF. The chain joins TRBV6-1 to TRBJ2-3; possibly TRBD1 for D (5 bases). There are 15 residues in the CDR3. Germline V gene sequence: CDR1 MNHNS, CDR2 SASEGT. V shed 6 bases and J shed 1 base, with 14 bases lying between them.

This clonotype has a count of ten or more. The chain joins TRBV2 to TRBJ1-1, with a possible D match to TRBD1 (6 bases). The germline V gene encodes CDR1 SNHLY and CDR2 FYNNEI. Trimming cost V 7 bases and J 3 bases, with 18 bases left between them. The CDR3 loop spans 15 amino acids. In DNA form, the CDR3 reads TGTGCCAGCACCCAGGAGGGGGTACAAGACACTGAAGCTTTCTTT. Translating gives CASTQEGVQDTEAFF.

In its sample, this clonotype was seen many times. In DNA, the CDR3 is TGTGCCACCAGTATAGAGACTAGCGGGAGGGGTTACAATGAGCAGTTCTTC. Encoded protein: CATSIETSGRGYNEQFF. This rearrangement joins TRBV15 to TRBJ2-1, with 14 bases that match TRBD2. The CDR3 length is 17 residues. The germline CDR1 and CDR2 sequences are LNHNV and YYDKDF (reference sequence). J was trimmed by 4 bases and V by 6 bases; bases with no gene match: 8.

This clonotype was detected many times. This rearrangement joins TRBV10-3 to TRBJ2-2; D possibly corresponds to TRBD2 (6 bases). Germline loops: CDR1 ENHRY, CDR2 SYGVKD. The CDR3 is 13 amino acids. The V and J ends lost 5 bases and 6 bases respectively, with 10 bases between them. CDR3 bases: TGTGCCATCAGTAGAGGAGGGGCCGGGGAGCTGTTTTTT. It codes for CAISRGGAGELFF.

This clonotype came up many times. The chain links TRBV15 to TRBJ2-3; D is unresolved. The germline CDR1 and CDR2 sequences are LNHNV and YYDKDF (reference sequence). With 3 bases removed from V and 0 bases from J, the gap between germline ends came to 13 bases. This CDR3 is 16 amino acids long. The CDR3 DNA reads TGTGCCACCAGCAGTTGGTCCAGGCTCAGCACAGATACGCAGTATTTT. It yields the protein CATSSWSRLSTDTQYF.

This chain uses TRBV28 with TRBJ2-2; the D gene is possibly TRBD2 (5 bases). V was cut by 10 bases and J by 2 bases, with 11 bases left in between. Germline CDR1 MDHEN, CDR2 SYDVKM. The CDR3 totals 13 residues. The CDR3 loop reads CAIREPNTGELFF. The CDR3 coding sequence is TGTGCCATCCGGGAACCTAACACCGGGGAGCTGTTTTTT.

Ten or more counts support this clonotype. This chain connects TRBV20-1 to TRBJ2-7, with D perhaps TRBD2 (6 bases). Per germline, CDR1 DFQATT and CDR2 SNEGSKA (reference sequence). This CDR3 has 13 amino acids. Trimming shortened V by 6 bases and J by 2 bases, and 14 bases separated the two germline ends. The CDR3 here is CSAAGGRAYEQYF. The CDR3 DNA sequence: TGCAGTGCCGCCGGGGGAAGGGCCTACGAGCAGTACTTC.

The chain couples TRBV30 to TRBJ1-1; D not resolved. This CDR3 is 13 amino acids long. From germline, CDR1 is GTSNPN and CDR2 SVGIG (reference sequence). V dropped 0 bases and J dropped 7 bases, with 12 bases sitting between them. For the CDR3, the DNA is TGTGCCTGGAGTGTAGGCGGGCTGCGTGAAGCTTTCTTT. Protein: CAWSVGGLREAFF. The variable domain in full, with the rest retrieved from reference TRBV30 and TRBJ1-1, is SQTIHQWPATLVQPVGSPLSLECTVEGTSNPNLYWYRQAAGRGLQLLFYSVGIGQISSEVPQNLSASRPQDRQFILSSKKLLLSDSGFYLCAWSVGGLREAFFGQGTRLTVV.

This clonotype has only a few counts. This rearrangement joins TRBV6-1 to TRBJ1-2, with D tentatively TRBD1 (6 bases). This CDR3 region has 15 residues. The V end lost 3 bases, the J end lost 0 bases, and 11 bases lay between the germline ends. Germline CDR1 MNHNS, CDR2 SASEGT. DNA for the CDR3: TGTGCCAGCAGTGACGGACAGTTTCCTAACTATGGCTACACCTTC. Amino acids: CASSDGQFPNYGYTF.

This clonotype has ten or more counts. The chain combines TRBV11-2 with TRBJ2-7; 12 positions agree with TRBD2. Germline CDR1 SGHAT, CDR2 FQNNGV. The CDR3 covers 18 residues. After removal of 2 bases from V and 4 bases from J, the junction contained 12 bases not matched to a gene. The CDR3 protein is CASSLSFAGTSGRYEQYF. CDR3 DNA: TGTGCCAGCAGCTTATCCTTCGCTGGGACTAGCGGGCGATACGAGCAGTACTTC.

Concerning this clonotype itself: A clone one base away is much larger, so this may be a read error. In nucleotides, the CDR3 is TGCAGTGCTAGCGGACTAGTGGGAACCTACGAGCAGTACTTC. It specifies CSASGLVGTYEQYF. The gene calls are TRBV20-1 and TRBJ2-7; 7 nucleotides agree with TRBD2. The CDR3 is 14 residues long. The V gene's germline CDR1 is DFQATT and CDR2 SNEGSKA (reference sequence). V shed 3 bases, J shed 2 bases, and the junction held 7 bases outside the gene matches.

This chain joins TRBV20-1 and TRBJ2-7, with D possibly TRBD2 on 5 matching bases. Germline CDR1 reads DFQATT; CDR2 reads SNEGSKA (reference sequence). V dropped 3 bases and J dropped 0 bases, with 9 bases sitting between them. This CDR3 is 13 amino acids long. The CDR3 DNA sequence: TGCAGTGCTAGGAGCGGTCGCTCCTACGAGCAGTACTTC. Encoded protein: CSARSGRSYEQYF.

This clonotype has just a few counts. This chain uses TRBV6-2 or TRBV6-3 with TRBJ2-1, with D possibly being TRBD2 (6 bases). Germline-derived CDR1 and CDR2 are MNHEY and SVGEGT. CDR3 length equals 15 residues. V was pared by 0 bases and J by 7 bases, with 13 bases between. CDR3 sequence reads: CASSYSTGGQNEQFF. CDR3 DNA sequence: TGTGCCAGCAGTTACTCAACCGGAGGGCAGAATGAGCAGTTCTTC.

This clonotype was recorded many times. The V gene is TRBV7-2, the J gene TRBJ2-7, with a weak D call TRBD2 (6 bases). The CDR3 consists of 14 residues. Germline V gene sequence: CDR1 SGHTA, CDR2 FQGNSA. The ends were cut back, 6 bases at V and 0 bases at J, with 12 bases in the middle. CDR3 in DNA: TGTGCCAGCAGGCGTAGCGGTGGCTCCTACGAGCAGTACTTC. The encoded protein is CASRRSGGSYEQYF.

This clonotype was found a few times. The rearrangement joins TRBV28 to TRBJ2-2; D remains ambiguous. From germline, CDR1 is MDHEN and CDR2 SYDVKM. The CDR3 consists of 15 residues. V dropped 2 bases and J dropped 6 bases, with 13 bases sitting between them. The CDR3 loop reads CASSLGSGVAGELFF. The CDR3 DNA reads TGTGCCAGCAGTTTAGGGTCAGGTGTCGCCGGGGAGCTGTTTTTT.

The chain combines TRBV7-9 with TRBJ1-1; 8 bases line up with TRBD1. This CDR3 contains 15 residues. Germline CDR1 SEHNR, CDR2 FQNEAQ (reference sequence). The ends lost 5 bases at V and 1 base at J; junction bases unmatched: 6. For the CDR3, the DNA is TGTGCCAGCAGCCAGAGACAGGGGTCGAACACTGAAGCTTTCTTT. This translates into CASSQRQGSNTEAFF.

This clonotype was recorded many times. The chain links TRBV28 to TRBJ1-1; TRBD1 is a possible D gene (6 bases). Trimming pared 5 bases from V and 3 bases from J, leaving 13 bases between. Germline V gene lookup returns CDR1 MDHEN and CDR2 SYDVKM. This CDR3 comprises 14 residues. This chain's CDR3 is CASSPDRTDTEAFF. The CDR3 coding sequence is TGTGCCAGCAGTCCGGACAGAACCGACACTGAAGCTTTCTTT.

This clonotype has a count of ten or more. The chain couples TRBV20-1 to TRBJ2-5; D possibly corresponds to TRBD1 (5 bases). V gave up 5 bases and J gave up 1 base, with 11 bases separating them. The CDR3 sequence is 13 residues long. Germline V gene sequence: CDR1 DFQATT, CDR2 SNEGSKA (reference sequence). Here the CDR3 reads CSAREGAQETQYF. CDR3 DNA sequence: TGCAGTGCTCGCGAAGGGGCCCAAGAGACCCAGTACTTC.

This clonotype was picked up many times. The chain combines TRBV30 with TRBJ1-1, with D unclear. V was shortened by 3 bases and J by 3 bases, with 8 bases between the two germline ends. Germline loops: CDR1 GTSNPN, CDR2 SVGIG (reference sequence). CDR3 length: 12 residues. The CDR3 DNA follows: TGTGCCTGGAGGGGGAGCGACACTGAAGCTTTCTTT. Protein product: CAWRGSDTEAFF. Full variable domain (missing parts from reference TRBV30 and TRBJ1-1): SQTIHQWPATLVQPVGSPLSLECTVEGTSNPNLYWYRQAAGRGLQLLFYSVGIGQISSEVPQNLSASRPQDRQFILSSKKLLLSDSGFYLCAWRGSDTEAFFGQGTRLTVV.

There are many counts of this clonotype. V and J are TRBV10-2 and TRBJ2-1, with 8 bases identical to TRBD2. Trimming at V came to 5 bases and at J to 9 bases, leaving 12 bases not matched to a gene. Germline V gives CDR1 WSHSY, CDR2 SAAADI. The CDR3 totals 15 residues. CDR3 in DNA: TGCGCCAGCAGTTTAATAGCGGGGACCCACATTGAGCAGTTCTTC. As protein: CASSLIAGTHIEQFF.

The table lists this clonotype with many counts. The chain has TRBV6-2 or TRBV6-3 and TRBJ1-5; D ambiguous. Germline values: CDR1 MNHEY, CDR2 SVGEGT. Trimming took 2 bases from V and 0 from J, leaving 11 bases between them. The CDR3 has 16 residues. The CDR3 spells CASSYVSLYSNQPQHF. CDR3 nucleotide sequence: TGTGCCAGCAGTTACGTTTCGCTATATAGCAATCAGCCCCAGCATTTT.

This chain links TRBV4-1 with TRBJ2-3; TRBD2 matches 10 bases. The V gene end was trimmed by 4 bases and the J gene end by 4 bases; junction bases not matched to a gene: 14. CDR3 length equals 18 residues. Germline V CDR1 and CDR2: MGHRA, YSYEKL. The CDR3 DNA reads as TGCGCCAGCAGCCGAAACTTCATGAGCGGGAGGGAGGCAGATACGCAGTATTTT. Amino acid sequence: CASSRNFMSGREADTQYF.

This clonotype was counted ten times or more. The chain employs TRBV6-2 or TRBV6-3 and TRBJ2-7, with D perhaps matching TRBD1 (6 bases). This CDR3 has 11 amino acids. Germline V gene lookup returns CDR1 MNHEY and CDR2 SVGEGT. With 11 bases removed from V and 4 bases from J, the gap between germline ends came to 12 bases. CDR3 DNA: TGTGCCGGTGGACAGTTATACGAGCAGTACTTC. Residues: CAGGQLYEQYF.

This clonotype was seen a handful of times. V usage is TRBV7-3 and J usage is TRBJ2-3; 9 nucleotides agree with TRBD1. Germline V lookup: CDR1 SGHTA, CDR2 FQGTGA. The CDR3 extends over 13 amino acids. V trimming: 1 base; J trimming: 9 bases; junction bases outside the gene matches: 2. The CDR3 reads CASSLIGTGTQYF. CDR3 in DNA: TGTGCCAGCAGCTTAATAGGGACAGGGACGCAGTATTTT.

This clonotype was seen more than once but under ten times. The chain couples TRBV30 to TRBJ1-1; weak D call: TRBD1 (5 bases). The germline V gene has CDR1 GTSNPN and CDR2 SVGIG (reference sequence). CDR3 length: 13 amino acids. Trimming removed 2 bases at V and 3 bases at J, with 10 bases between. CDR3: CAWSRDGYTEAFF. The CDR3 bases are TGTGCCTGGAGTCGGGACGGATACACTGAAGCTTTCTTT.

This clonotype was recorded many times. DNA for the CDR3: TGTGCCAGCAGCGCCCGGGACAGCTACGAGCAGTACTTC. It encodes CASSARDSYEQYF. V usage is TRBV9 and J usage is TRBJ2-7; 7 nucleotides align to TRBD1. The V gene end was trimmed by 3 bases and the J gene end by 3 bases; junction bases not matched to a gene: 3. Germline CDR1 reads SGDLS; CDR2 reads YYNGEE. The CDR3 is 13 residues long.